Sequencing of this TCR beta chain was carried out in a study of T cell responses to AZD1222 COVID-19 vaccine. Study-level findings and limits: The donor group comprised mostly white British people and more females; the analysis possibly underestimated clonal diversity. Within unmutated variant regions lay the reported targets of nearly half of spike-specific TCRs. Seropositivity was recorded at baseline in only a handful of AZD1222 recipients. Following two doses of AZD1222, Spike-specific TCR breadth and depth rose.

A remark on this clone: Its antigen is currently unknown.

With 5 bases removed from V and 5 bases from J, the gap between germline ends came to 9 bases. Germline lookup yields CDR1 SQVTM and CDR2 ANQGSEA. The CDR3 has 11 residues. The method was immunoSEQ multiplex PCR; TCRdb's version includes in-frame clones alone and lacks a portion of them. In the table there are over 95,000 clones, roughly 90% of which are singletons. The starting material was peripheral blood, obtained on day 0 of AZD1222 vaccination. The V gene is TRBV29-1, the J gene TRBJ2-5; D perhaps matches TRBD2 (5 bases). The TCR originated in an adult in good health. Written as DNA, the CDR3 is TGCAGCGTTCATGGCGGGGAGACCCAGTACTTC. Amino acid sequence: CSVHGGETQYF.